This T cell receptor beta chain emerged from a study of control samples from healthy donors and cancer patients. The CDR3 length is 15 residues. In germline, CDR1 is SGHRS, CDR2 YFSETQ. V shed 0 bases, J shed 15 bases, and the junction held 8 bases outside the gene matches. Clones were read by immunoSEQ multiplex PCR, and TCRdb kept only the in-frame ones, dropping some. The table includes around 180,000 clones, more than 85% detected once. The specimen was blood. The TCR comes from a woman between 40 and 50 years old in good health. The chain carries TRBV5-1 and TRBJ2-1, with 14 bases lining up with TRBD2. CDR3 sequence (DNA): TGCGCCAGCAGCTTGGAGACTAGCGGGGGGGCCGTGCGGTTCTTC. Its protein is CASSLETSGGAVRFF. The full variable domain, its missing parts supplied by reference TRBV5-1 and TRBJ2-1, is KAGVTQTPRYLIKTRGQQVTLSCSPISGHRSVSWYQQTPGQGLQFLFEYFSETQRNKGNFPGRFSGRQFSNSRSEMNVSTLELGDSALYLCASSLETSGGAVRFFGPGTRLTVL.